The rows below give T cell receptor beta chains drawn from one sample of a study of spatial heterogeneity in lung cancer. MiXCR, applied by TCRdb to the 5' RACE reads, yields one record per CDR3 protein. There are about 45,000 distinct CDR3 sequences in the sample; roughly 13% occur only once, and about 55% lies in the top ten. The sample in question was PBMCs, obtained at surgery. The receptors were gathered from a male donor with early-stage non-small cell lung cancer. Both conserved end residues are trimmed from each CDR3.

v_gene	j_gene	CDR3aa
TRBV5-1	TRBJ2-1	ASSLLGGSTNEQF
TRBV20-1	TRBJ1-5	SASATGSPQPQH
TRBV20-1	TRBJ1-1	SARDGGRAGTEAF
TRBV25-1	TRBJ2-1	ASSALSGRSYNEQF
TRBV5-5	TRBJ2-5	ASSFGGGTETQY
TRBV18	TRBJ1-6	ASSQQMNSPLH
TRBV5-5	TRBJ2-5	ASSLYGETQY
TRBV7-2	TRBJ1-2	ASSLGQVYGYT
TRBV20-1	TRBJ1-2	SAPQSQGIRYT
TRBV28	TRBJ2-5	ASSSGGEETQY
TRBV2	TRBJ1-6	ASRTESSYNSPLH
TRBV4-2	TRBJ1-2	ASSQVREDGYT
TRBV10-3	TRBJ2-2	AISEGQNTGELF
TRBV6-2/TRBV6-3	TRBJ2-1	ASTIGGRRYNEQF
TRBV6-5	TRBJ2-7	ASSRRQGSEQY
TRBV9	TRBJ2-1	ASSPRQGQYNEQF
TRBV5-1	TRBJ2-7	ASSPGLSYEQY
TRBV7-3	TRBJ2-2	ASSKTGVAGELF
TRBV7-2	TRBJ2-3	ASSTRSGGLRPDTQY
TRBV7-2	TRBJ2-1	ASSVDSGRAVRQF
TRBV4-3	TRBJ1-3	ASSHLGDTIY
TRBV20-1	TRBJ2-2	SARDPRGGVAGELF
TRBV7-3	TRBJ2-1	ASSLTSEYNEQF
TRBV7-9	TRBJ1-3	ASSRTSGSGNTIY
TRBV27	TRBJ2-1	ASSKQAGGTSYNEQF
TRBV7-2	TRBJ2-5	ASSGTGLETQY
TRBV12-3/TRBV12-4	TRBJ2-5	ASRDTSGGWKTQY
TRBV6-5	TRBJ2-2	ASSYGTGWNTGELF
TRBV27	TRBJ2-7	ASSPRTGFLYEQY
TRBV5-1	TRBJ1-5	ASSLGDYSNQPQH
TRBV20-1	TRBJ1-1	SAPDRESLGAF
TRBV4-3	TRBJ2-1	ASSQDPSGSSYNEQF
TRBV6-6	TRBJ1-4	ASSYSLREKLF
TRBV3-1	TRBJ2-5	ASSHSAAETQY
TRBV5-6	TRBJ2-7	ASSSPYRAYEQY
TRBV5-1	TRBJ2-5	ASSLGQGAAQETQY
TRBV6-5	TRBJ1-2	ASSSYRGGDGYT
TRBV4-3	TRBJ2-3	ASSQAFASDTQY
TRBV29-1	TRBJ2-7	SVGSLGGYEQY
TRBV20-1	TRBJ2-1	SARDRGGNEQF
TRBV7-7	TRBJ2-5	ASSLTGTGVGETQY
TRBV2	TRBJ1-4	ASSGVSNEKLF
TRBV7-3	TRBJ2-1	ASSPQGRTYNEQF
TRBV20-1	TRBJ1-5	SAPVQGGNNQPQH
TRBV7-9	TRBJ1-2	ASGPRARGGYT
TRBV5-4	TRBJ2-3	ASSLARRGGSDTQY
TRBV4-2	TRBJ2-1	ASSQDTGTTLNEQF
TRBV7-9	TRBJ1-2	ASSFPLGGRGPPFGGYT
TRBV5-1	TRBJ1-6	ASSSGERSNLYSNSPLH
TRBV21-1	TRBJ2-2	ASSKVNGELF
TRBV30	TRBJ1-4	AWSEEGEKLF
TRBV7-9	TRBJ1-4	ASSLGTANEKLF
TRBV7-2	TRBJ2-5	ASSFGLAETQY
TRBV3-1	TRBJ1-2	ASSHSGTGGDLSYGYT
TRBV9	TRBJ2-1	ASSRKRDRAYDEQF
TRBV7-9	TRBJ2-7	ASSLRTGSHEQY
TRBV27	TRBJ2-1	ASSPRVVGHNEQF